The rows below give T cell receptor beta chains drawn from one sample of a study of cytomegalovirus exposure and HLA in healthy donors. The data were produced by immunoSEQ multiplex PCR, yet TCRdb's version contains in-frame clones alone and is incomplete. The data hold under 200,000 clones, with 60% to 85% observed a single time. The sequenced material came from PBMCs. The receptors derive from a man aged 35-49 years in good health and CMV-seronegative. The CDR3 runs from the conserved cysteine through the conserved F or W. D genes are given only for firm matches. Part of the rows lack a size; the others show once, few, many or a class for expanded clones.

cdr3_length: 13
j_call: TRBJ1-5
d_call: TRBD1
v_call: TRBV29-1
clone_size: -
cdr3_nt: TGCAGCGTTGGGACAGGGACCAATCAGCCCCAGCATTTT
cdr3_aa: CSVGTGTNQPQHF

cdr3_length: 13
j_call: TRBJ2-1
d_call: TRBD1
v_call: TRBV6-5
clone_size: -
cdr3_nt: TGTGCCAGCTCGCCACAGGGGGCGATTCAGCAGTTCTTC
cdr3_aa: CASSPQGAIQQFF

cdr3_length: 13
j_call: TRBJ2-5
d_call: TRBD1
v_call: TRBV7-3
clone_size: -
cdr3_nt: TGTGCCAGCAGGGCAGGGGGCGAAGAGACCCAGTACTTC
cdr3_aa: CASRAGGEETQYF

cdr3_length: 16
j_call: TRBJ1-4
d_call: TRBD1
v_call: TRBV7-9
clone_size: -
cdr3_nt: TGTGCCAGCAGCATGCGGAGGGACAGGGGCGCCGAAAAACTGTTTTTT
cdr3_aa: CASSMRRDRGAEKLFF

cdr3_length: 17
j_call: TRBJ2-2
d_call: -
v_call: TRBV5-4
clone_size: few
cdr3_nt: TGTGCCAGCAGCTTTCCCGGGAAAGGAGGGATCCCCGGGGAGCTGTTTTTT
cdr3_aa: CASSFPGKGGIPGELFF

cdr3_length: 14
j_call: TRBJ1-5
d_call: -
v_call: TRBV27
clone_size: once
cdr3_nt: TGTGCCAGCAGCTCTCTCCGGAGAAATCAGCCCCAGCATTTT
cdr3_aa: CASSSLRRNQPQHF

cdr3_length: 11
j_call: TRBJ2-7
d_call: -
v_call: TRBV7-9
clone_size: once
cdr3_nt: TGTGCCAGCAGCGAACTCTACGAGCAGTACTTC
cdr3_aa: CASSELYEQYF

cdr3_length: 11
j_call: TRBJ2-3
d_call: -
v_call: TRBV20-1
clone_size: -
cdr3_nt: TGCAGTGCTCAGCGGTCAGATACGCAGTATTTT
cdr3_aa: CSAQRSDTQYF

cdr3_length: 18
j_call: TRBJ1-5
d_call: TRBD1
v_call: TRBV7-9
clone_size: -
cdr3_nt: TGTGCCAGCAGCTCCGCCAGCGCCGGGACAGGGGGTAACCAGCCCCAGCATTTT
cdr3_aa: CASSSASAGTGGNQPQHF

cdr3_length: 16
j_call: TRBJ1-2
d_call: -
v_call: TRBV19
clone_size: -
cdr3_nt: TGTGCCAGTACCCCTCCCGGGACACTGGTCTCCTATGGCTACACCTTC
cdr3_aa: CASTPPGTLVSYGYTF

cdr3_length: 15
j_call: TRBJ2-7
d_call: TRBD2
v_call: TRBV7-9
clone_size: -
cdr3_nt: TGTGCCAGCAGCTATCCGACTAGCGGCTCCTACGAGCAGTACTTC
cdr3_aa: CASSYPTSGSYEQYF

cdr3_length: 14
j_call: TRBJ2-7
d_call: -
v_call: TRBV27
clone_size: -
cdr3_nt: TGTGCCAGCAGTTTGACCGTAGCTGGTTACGAGCAGTACTTC
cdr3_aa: CASSLTVAGYEQYF

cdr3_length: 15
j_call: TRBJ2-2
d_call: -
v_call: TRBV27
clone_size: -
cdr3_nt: TGTGCCAGCAGTTGGGTAGCCCCGAGCACCGGGGAGCTGTTTTTT
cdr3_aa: CASSWVAPSTGELFF

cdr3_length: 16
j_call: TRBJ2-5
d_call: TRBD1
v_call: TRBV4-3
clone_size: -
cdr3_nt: TGCGCCAGCAGCCAAGATATCGACAGGGGGCTAGAGACCCAGTACTTC
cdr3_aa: CASSQDIDRGLETQYF

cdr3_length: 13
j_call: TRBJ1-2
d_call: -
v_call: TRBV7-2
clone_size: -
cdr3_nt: TGTGCCAGCAGCCCCCGACCCAGGATAGGCTACACCTTC
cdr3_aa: CASSPRPRIGYTF

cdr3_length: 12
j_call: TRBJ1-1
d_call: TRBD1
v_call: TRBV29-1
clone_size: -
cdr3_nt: TGCAGCGTTGCCAGGGGGCTCACTGAAGCTTTCTTT
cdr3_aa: CSVARGLTEAFF

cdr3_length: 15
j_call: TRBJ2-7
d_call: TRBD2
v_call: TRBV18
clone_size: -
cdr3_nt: TGTGCCAGCTCACCTCCCAGCGGGGTTTCCTACGAGCAGTACTTC
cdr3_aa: CASSPPSGVSYEQYF

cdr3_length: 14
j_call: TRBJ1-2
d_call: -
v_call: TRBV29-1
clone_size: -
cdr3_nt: TGCAGCGTTGATGGAGGCCAAGGGATCTATGGCTACACCTTC
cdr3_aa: CSVDGGQGIYGYTF

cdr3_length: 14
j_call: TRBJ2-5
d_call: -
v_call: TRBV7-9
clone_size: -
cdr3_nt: TGTGCCAGCAGGCCACGGAGCGAAGGAGAGACCCAGTACTTC
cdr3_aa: CASRPRSEGETQYF

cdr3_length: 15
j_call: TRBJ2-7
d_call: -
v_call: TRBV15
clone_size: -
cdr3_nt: TGTGCCACCAGCAGAGATATAGGGGACTCCTACGAGCAGTACTTC
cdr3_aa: CATSRDIGDSYEQYF

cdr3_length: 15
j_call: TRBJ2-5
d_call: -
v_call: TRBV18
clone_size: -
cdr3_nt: TGTGCCAGCTCACCAATGGCGGTGAACCAAGAGACCCAGTACTTC
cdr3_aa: CASSPMAVNQETQYF

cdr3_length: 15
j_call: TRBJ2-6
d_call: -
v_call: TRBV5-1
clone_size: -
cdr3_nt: TGCGCCAGCAGCTTGCTAATGGCTGGGGCCAACGTCCTGACTTTC
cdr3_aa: CASSLLMAGANVLTF

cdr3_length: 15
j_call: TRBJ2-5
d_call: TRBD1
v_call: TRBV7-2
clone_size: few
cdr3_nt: TGTGCCAGCAGCACGACAGGGGGCGGGCAAGAGACCCAGTACTTC
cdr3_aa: CASSTTGGGQETQYF

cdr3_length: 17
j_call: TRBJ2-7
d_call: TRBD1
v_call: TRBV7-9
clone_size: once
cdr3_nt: TGTTCCAGCAGCTCAAGACAGGGGGCTGGCCTGTCCTACGAGCAGTACTTC
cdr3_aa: CSSSSRQGAGLSYEQYF

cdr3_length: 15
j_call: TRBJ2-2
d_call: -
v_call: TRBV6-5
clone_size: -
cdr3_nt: TGTGCCAGCGTCATTGTTGGCGGTGTCGCCGGGGAGCTGTTTTTT
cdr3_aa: CASVIVGGVAGELFF

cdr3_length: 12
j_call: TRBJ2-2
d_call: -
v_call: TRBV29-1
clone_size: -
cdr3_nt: TGCAGCGTTGGACAAAACACCGGGGAGCTGTTTTTT
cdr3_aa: CSVGQNTGELFF

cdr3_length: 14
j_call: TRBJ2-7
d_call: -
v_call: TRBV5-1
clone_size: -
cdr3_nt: TGCGCCAGCAGCTTGGTTGGAGACTCCTACGAGCAGTACTTC
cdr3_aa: CASSLVGDSYEQYF

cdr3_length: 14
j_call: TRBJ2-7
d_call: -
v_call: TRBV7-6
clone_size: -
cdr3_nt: TGTGCCAGCAGCTTCGCAGGGACAACCTACGAGCAGTACTTC
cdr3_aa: CASSFAGTTYEQYF

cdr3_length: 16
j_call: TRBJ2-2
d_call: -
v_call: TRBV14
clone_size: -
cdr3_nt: TGTGCCAGCAGCCTTCCGCGGGGCCTTTCCACCGGGGAGCTGTTTTTT
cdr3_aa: CASSLPRGLSTGELFF

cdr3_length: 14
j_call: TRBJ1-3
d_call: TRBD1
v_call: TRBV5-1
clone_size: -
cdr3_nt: TGCGCCAGCAGCCCGGGGACAGGATTAAACACCATATATTTT
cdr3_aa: CASSPGTGLNTIYF

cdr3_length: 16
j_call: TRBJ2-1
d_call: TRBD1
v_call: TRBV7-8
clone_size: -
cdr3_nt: TGTGCCAGCAGCTCTATTCAGGGGGTTGTCTACAATGAGCAGTTCTTC
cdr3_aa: CASSSIQGVVYNEQFF

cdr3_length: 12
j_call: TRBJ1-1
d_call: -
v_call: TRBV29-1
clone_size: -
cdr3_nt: TGCAGCGTTAGCACCATGAACACTGAAGCTTTCTTT
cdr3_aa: CSVSTMNTEAFF

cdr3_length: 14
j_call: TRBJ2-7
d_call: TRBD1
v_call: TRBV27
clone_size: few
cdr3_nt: TGTGCCAGCAGTTACAGGGGGATTTCCTACGAGCAGTACTTC
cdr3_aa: CASSYRGISYEQYF

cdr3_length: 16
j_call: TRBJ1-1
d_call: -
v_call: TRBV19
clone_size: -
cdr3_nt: TGTGCCAGTAGTCGGGGGACTCTTAATCTGAACACTGAAGCTTTCTTT
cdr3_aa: CASSRGTLNLNTEAFF

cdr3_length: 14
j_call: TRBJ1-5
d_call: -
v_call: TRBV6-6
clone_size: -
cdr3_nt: TGTGCCAGCAGTGCACAGGGCCGAAATCAGCCCCAGCATTTT
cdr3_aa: CASSAQGRNQPQHF

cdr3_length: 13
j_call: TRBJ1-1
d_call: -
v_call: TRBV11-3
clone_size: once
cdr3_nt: TGTGCCAGCAGCGTCGGGGTGGGGACTGAAGCTTTCTTT
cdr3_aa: CASSVGVGTEAFF

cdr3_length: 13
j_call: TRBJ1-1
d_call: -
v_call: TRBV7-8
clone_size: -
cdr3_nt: TGTGCCAGCAGCTTTAACAGATACTCTGAAGCTTTCTTT
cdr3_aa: CASSFNRYSEAFF

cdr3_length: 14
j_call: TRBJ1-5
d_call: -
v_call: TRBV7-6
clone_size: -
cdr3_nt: TGTGCCAGCAGCTTAGGAGGTCCCAGTCAGCCCCAGCATTTT
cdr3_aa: CASSLGGPSQPQHF

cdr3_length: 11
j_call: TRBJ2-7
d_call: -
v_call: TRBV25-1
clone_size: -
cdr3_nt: TGTGCCAGCAGTGAATACCACGAGCAGTACTTC
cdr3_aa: CASSEYHEQYF

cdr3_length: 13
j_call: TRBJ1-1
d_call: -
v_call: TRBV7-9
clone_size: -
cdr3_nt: TGTGCCAGCAGCTTTGGAGAGAACACTGAAGCTTTCTTT
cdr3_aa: CASSFGENTEAFF

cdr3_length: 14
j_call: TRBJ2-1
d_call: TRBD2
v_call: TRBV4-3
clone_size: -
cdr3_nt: TGCGCCAGCAGCCTAAGGGAGGGCCCGGATGAGCAGTTCTTC
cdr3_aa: CASSLREGPDEQFF

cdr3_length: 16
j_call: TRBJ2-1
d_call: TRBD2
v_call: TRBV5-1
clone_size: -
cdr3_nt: TGCGCCAGCAGCTTGACTACTAGCGGGACCTACAATGAGCAGTTCTTC
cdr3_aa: CASSLTTSGTYNEQFF

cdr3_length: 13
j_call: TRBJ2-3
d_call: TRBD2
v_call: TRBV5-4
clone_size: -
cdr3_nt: TGTGCCAGCAGCCTCGCTAGGAGCGGGGGCGGGGATTTT
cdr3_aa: CASSLARSGGGDF

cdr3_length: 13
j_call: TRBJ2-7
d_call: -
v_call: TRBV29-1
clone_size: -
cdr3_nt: TGCAGCGTTGAAAGGACAGCCTTTAGCGAGCAGTACTTC
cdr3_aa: CSVERTAFSEQYF

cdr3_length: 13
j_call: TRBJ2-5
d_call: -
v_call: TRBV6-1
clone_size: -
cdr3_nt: TGTGCCAGCAGTGAAGCGGAGGGGGAGACCCAGTACTTC
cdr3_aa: CASSEAEGETQYF

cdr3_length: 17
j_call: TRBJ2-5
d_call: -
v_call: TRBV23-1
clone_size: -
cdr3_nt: TGCGCCAGCAGTCATTCGGGACACCACTCCCGAAGAGAGACCCAGTACTTC
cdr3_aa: CASSHSGHHSRRETQYF

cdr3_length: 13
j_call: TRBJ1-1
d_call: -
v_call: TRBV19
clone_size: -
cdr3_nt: TGTGCCAGTAGTATAGAACACCCGTTTGAAGCTTTCTTT
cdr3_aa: CASSIEHPFEAFF

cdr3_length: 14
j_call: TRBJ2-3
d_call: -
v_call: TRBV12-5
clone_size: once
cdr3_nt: TGTGCTAGTGGTGCCGGGACTGTTGCGGATACGCAGTATTTT
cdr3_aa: CASGAGTVADTQYF

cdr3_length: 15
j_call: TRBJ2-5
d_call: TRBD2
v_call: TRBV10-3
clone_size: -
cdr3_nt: TGTGCCATCAGTGCTGCTAGCGGGGGGCAAGAGACCCAGTACTTC
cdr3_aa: CAISAASGGQETQYF

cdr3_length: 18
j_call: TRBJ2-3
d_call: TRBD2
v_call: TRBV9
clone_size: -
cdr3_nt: TGTGCCAGCAGCCCACACCCGAGGACTAGCGGGGGTCCAGATACGCAGTATTTT
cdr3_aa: CASSPHPRTSGGPDTQYF

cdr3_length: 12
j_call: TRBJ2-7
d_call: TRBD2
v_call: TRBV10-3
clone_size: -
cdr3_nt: TGTGCCACCCTAGCGGGAGGCTACGAGCAGTACTTC
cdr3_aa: CATLAGGYEQYF

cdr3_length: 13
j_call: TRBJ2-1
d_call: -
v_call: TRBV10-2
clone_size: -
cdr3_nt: TGCGCCAGCAAGCTCGACAGCTACAATGAGCAGTTCTTC
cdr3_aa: CASKLDSYNEQFF

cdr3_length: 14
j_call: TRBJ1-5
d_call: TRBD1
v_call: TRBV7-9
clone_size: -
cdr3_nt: TGTGCCAGCAGCTCGACAGGGGGGTATCAGCCCCAGCATTTT
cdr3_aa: CASSSTGGYQPQHF

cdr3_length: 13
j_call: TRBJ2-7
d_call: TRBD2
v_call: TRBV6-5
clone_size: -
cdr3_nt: TGTGCCAGCAGAAGGGACTACGCCTACGAGCAGTACTTC
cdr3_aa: CASRRDYAYEQYF

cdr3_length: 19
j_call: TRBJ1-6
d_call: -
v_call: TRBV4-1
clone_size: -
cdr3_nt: TGCGCCAGCAGCCAAGACAGAAGAGGGTCCGGGGCCTATAATTCACCCCTCCACTTT
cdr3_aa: CASSQDRRGSGAYNSPLHF

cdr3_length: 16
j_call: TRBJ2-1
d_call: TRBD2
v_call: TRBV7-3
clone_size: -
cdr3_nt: TGTGCCAGCAGCGCTGGAGGGACTAGCGGGACCCATGAGCAGTTCTTC
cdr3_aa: CASSAGGTSGTHEQFF

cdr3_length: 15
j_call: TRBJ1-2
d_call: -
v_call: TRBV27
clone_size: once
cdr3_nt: TGTGCCAGCAGTTTATCGTTGGACACCCCCTATGGCTACACCTTC
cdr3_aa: CASSLSLDTPYGYTF

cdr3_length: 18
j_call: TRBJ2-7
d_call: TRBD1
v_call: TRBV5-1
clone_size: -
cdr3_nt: TGCGCCAGCAGCCCAACGTTCCGGGACAGGGGGCTCGCCTCCGAGCAGTACTTC
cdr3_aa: CASSPTFRDRGLASEQYF

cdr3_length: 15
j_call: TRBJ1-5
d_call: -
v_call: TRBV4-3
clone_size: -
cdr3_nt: TGCGCCAGCAGCCAAGGCTACAGGATCAATCAGCCCCAGCATTTT
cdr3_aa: CASSQGYRINQPQHF

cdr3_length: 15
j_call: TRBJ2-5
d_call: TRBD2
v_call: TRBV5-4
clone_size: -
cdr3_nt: TGTGCCAGCAGCTTGTCGGAGGGAGGGGTAGAGACCCAGTACTTC
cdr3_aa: CASSLSEGGVETQYF